The 23 T cell receptor beta chains reported below all come from one sample, sequenced in a study of shared clonotypes between healthy human individuals. Clones were read by immunoSEQ multiplex PCR, and TCRdb kept only the in-frame ones, dropping some. The sample lists about 2.4 million clones; approximately 90% were seen once. The sample consisted of naive CD4+ T cells sorted from blood. As for subset: CD45RA+ positively selected. These receptors all come from a man between 18 and 29 years old in good health.

The genes are TRBV10-3 and TRBJ1-2; 8 positions agree with TRBD1. Germline CDR1 ENHRY, CDR2 SYGVKD. The V and J ends lost 4 bases and 5 bases, in that order; junction bases with no gene match: 6. The CDR3 is 14 residues long. The chain's CDR3 is CAISAPDRVYGYTF. CDR3 DNA sequence: TGTGCCATCAGTGCCCCGGACAGGGTTTATGGCTACACCTTC.

In its sample, this clone was seen once. The rearrangement uses TRBV11-3 and TRBJ1-1; weak D call: TRBD1 (6 bases). There are 11 residues in the CDR3. The V end was cut by 5 bases, the J end by 8 bases, with 9 bases between. Germline V gene lookup returns CDR1 SGHNT and CDR2 YENEEA. The CDR3 bases are TGTGCCAGCAGCCTAGGGGGGGAAGCTTTCTTT. Its translation: CASSLGGEAFF. The full variable domain, its missing parts supplied by reference TRBV11-3 and TRBJ1-1, is EAGVVQSPRYKIIEKKQPVAFWCNPISGHNTLYWYLQNLGQGPELLIRYENEEAVDDSQLPKDRFSAERLKGVDSTLKIQPAELGDSAVYLCASSLGGEAFFGQGTRLTVV.

The V call is TRBV18, the J call TRBJ2-6; maybe TRBD1 (6 bases). V gave up 6 bases and J gave up 1 base, with 16 bases separating them. The germline CDR1 and CDR2 sequences are KGHSH and LQKENI. This CDR3 has 17 residues. The CDR3 DNA is TGTGCCAGCTCCTTGGGGGCCGATAAGTCTGGGGCCAACGTCCTGACTTTC. This encodes CASSLGADKSGANVLTF.

The chain couples TRBV14 to TRBJ1-6, with D unclear. Germline CDR1 is SGHDN and CDR2 is FVKESK. V lost 0 bases and J 7 bases, leaving 7 bases between the germline ends. CDR3 length equals 14 residues. The CDR3 loop is CASSQDIPNSPLHF. The CDR3 DNA reads as TGTGCCAGCAGCCAAGACATCCCAAATTCACCCCTCCACTTT.

As regards this clone: The same CDR3 also results from other DNA sequences found in this sample. The chain combines TRBV7-2 with TRBJ1-2; D uncertain. This CDR3 comprises 14 residues. V lost 1 base to trimming and J lost 3 bases, with 9 bases between them. Germline lookup yields CDR1 SGHTA and CDR2 FQGNSA. The CDR3 bases are TGTGCCAGCAGCTTAGGTACTGCCTACTATGGCTACACCTTC. Its protein is CASSLGTAYYGYTF.

This rearrangement joins TRBV19 to TRBJ1-5; D possibly corresponds to TRBD1 (6 bases). The V gene lost 3 bases and the J gene lost 5 bases, with 17 bases spanning the gap. The CDR3 spans 16 residues. The germline V gene encodes CDR1 LNHDA and CDR2 SQIVND (reference sequence). CDR3 sequence: CASSIPPGRGDQPQHF. CDR3 sequence (DNA): TGTGCCAGTAGTATCCCCCCCGGCAGGGGAGATCAGCCCCAGCATTTT.

The J gene is TRBJ2-2, the V gene TRBV7-9; 8 bases align to TRBD2. The germline gives CDR1 SEHNR, CDR2 FQNEAQ (reference sequence). This CDR3 spans 17 amino acids. Trimming took 1 base from V and 1 from J; bases not matched to a gene: 5. In DNA, the CDR3 is TGTGCCAGCAGCTTAGGGGCCAGCGGGAGGAACACCGGGGAGCTGTTTTTT. Protein: CASSLGASGRNTGELFF.

The V and J genes are TRBV2 and TRBJ1-2; tentatively, D is TRBD1 (5 bases). Trimming removed 3 bases at V and 7 bases at J, with 18 bases between. The CDR3 has 15 amino acids. CDR1 SNHLY and CDR2 FYNNEI come from the germline V gene. CDR3 in DNA: TGTGCCAGCAGTGAGGAAGGCAGGGTGGGAGCTGGCTACACCTTC. This sequence encodes CASSEEGRVGAGYTF.

CDR3 region: CASSLVTGGGDTQYF. In DNA form, the CDR3 reads TGCGCCAGCAGCTTGGTAACAGGGGGAGGAGATACGCAGTATTTT. This chain uses TRBV5-1 with TRBJ2-3; 8 bases are a match to TRBD1. CDR1 and CDR2 from the germline V gene are SGHRS and YFSETQ. The CDR3 loop spans 15 amino acids. The J segment lost 5 bases and the V segment lost 0 bases, leaving 5 bases of the junction unmatched.

CDR3 sequence: CASSRGGGSTDTQYF. In DNA form, the CDR3 reads TGCGCCAGCAGCCGAGGTGGCGGTAGCACAGATACGCAGTATTTT. This chain joins TRBV5-1 and TRBJ2-3; D ambiguous. Germline-derived CDR1 and CDR2 are SGHRS and YFSETQ. The ends were cut back, 4 bases at V and 0 bases at J, with 12 bases in the middle. This CDR3 is 15 amino acids long.

The chain has TRBV5-1 and TRBJ2-1, with D tentatively TRBD2 (6 bases). The V end was cut by 5 bases, the J end by 9 bases, with 15 bases between. The CDR3 totals 13 residues. The germline CDR1 and CDR2 sequences are SGHRS and YFSETQ. CDR3 sequence (DNA): TGCGCCAGCAGATGGGGAGGTTTGGGTGAGCAGTTCTTC. This encodes CASRWGGLGEQFF.

This clone was seen only a few times. This rearrangement joins TRBV30 to TRBJ1-2; D is possibly TRBD1 (6 bases). CDR1 and CDR2 (germline): GTSNPN, SVGIG (reference sequence). There are 13 residues in the CDR3. The V end lost 7 bases, the J end lost 2 bases, and 14 bases lay between the germline ends. This CDR3 is CASARGANYGYTF. The CDR3 coding sequence is TGTGCCTCGGCCAGGGGAGCGAACTATGGCTACACCTTC.

Comments on this clone: Other DNA sequences from this sample encode an identical CDR3 as well. The chain couples TRBV10-1 to TRBJ1-1, with D unclear. Germline CDR1 and CDR2: WNHNN and SYGVQD (reference sequence). The V and J ends lost 3 bases and 4 bases respectively, with 9 bases between them. This CDR3 spans 13 amino acids. Here the CDR3 DNA reads TGCGCCAGCAGTGAATTGGGTGGCACTGAAGCTTTCTTT. Its protein is CASSELGGTEAFF.

The CDR3 region has the DNA TGTGCCAGCAGCTCAGCCGGGGGAGTCAGGGAGACCCAGTACTTC. It is translated as CASSSAGGVRETQYF. The genes are TRBV11-2 and TRBJ2-5, with D possibly being TRBD2 (6 bases). The length of the CDR3 is 15 residues. V was shortened by 4 bases and J by 5 bases, with 17 bases between the two germline ends. CDR1 and CDR2 from the germline V gene are SGHAT and FQNNGV.

The chain uses TRBV30 and TRBJ2-6, with D unclear. V lost 3 bases to trimming and J lost 1 base, with 4 bases between them. CDR1 GTSNPN and CDR2 SVGIG come from the germline V gene (reference sequence). The CDR3 has 13 residues. CDR3 DNA sequence: TGTGCCTGGAGCTTTTCTGGGGCCAACGTCCTGACTTTC. This translates into CAWSFSGANVLTF.

This sequence joins TRBV7-6 and TRBJ2-2; possibly TRBD1 for D (5 bases). CDR1 is SGHVS and CDR2 is FNYEAQ in the germline V gene. Trimming removed 2 bases from V and 0 bases from J, with 10 bases in between. The CDR3 spans 16 residues. CDR3 bases: TGTGCCAGCAGCTTATTCACAGGCACGAACACCGGGGAGCTGTTTTTT. Protein sequence: CASSLFTGTNTGELFF.

V is TRBV15 and J is TRBJ1-2; 7 nucleotides match TRBD1. V dropped 7 bases and J dropped 7; count of bases not matched to a gene: 12. This CDR3 contains 14 residues. Per the germline V gene, CDR1 is LNHNV and CDR2 is YYDKDF (reference sequence). CDR3 bases: TGTGCCACCACCCGGGACAGTCTATTTGTTGGCTACACCTTC. Translation: CATTRDSLFVGYTF.

For the CDR3, the DNA is TGTGCCAGTAGTATCGGGACAGGGGTCCGGTACGAGCAGTACTTC. It yields the protein CASSIGTGVRYEQYF. The genes are TRBV19 and TRBJ2-7; TRBD1 aligns across 10 bases. The CDR3 is 15 residues long. The V gene's germline CDR1 is LNHDA and CDR2 SQIVND (reference sequence). The V gene end was trimmed by 3 bases and the J gene end by 4 bases; junction bases not matched to a gene: 6.

Details on this clone: Additional DNA sequences in this sample encode the identical CDR3. The chain uses TRBV9 and TRBJ2-3; D may be TRBD2 (6 bases). The CDR3 covers 15 residues. V was trimmed by 0 bases and J by 1 base, leaving 9 bases between them. From germline, CDR1 is SGDLS and CDR2 YYNGEE. CDR3 residues: CASSVVGGRTDTQYF. The DNA for the CDR3 is TGTGCCAGCAGCGTAGTTGGAGGGCGCACAGATACGCAGTATTTT.

The chain combines TRBV7-9 with TRBJ1-4; D gene ambiguous. With 3 bases removed from V and 0 bases from J, the gap between germline ends came to 8 bases. This CDR3 is built from 15 residues. Germline values: CDR1 SEHNR, CDR2 FQNEAQ (reference sequence). DNA of the CDR3: TGTGCCAGCAGCTTGAACACCGCAACTAATGAAAAACTGTTTTTT. Amino acid sequence: CASSLNTATNEKLFF.

The chain couples TRBV30 to TRBJ2-1, with TRBD2 matching over 7 bases. This CDR3 spans 12 amino acids. Germline values: CDR1 GTSNPN, CDR2 SVGIG (reference sequence). The CDR3, as DNA: TGTGCGATGAGGGGCGGGAGCTATGAGCAGTTCTTC. Its translation: CAMRGGSYEQFF. The whole variable domain, remainder taken from reference TRBV30 and TRBJ2-1, is SQTIHQWPATLVQPVGSPLSLECTVEGTSNPNLYWYRQAAGRGLQLLFYSVGIGQISSEVPQNLSASRPQDRQFILSSKKLLLSDSGFYLCAMRGGSYEQFFGPGTRLTVL.

In regard to this clone: The sample has other DNA sequences that encode this CDR3 too. CDR3 in DNA: TGTGCCTGGAGCTTGGGGGGTAGCACAGATACGCAGTATTTT. Protein product: CAWSLGGSTDTQYF. J is TRBJ2-3 and V is TRBV30; weak D call: TRBD2 (6 bases). Between the trimmed V and J ends, which lost 3 bases and 0 bases, there was a span of 10 bases. Germline CDR1 reads GTSNPN; CDR2 reads SVGIG (reference sequence). The length of the CDR3 is 14 residues.

The V call is TRBV4-1, the J call TRBJ2-7, with 10 bases lining up with TRBD2. Germline V lookup: CDR1 MGHRA, CDR2 YSYEKL. Unmatched junction bases numbered 14, after V lost 1 base and J lost 5 bases. This CDR3 comprises 18 residues. Here the CDR3 reads CASSQASMGASGSNEQYF. The CDR3 DNA reads TGCGCCAGCAGCCAAGCTTCAATGGGCGCTAGCGGGAGCAACGAGCAGTACTTC.